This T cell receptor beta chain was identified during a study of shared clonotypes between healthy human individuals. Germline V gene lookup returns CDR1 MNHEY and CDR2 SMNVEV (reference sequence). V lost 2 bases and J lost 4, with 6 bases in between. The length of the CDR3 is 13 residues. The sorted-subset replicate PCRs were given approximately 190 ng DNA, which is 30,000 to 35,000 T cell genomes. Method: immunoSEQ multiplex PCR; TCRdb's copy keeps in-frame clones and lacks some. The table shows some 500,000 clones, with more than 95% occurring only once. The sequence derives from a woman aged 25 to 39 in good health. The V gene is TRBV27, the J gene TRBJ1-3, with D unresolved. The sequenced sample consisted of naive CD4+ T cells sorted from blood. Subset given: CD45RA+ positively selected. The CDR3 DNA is TGTGCCAGCAGTTTAGGTTGGGGAAACACCATATATTTT. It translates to CASSLGWGNTIYF.